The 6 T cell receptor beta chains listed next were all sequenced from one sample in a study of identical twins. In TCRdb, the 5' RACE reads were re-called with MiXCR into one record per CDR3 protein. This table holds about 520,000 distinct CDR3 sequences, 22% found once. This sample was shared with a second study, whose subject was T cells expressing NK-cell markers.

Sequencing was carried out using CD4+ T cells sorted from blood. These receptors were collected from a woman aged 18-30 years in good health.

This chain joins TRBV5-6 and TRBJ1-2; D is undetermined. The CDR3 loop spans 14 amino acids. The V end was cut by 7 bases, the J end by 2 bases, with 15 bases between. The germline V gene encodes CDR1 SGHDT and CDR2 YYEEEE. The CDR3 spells CASWETRINYGYTF. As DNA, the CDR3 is TGTGCCAGCTGGGAGACAAGAATCAACTATGGCTACACCTTC.

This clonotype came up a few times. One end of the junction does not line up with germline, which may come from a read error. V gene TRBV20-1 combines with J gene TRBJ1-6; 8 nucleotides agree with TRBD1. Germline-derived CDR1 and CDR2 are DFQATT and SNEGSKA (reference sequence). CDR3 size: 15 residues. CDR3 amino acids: CSARRGQGYTSPLHF. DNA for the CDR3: TGCAGTGCTAGGAGAGGACAGGGATATACTTCACCCCTCCACTTT.

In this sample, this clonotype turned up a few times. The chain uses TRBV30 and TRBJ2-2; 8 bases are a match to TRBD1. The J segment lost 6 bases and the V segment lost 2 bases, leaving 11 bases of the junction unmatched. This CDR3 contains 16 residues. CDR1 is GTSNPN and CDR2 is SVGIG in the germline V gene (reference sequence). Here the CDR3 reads CAWSYRRDRTSGELFF. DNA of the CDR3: TGTGCCTGGAGTTATCGTAGGGACAGGACGTCCGGGGAGCTGTTTTTT.

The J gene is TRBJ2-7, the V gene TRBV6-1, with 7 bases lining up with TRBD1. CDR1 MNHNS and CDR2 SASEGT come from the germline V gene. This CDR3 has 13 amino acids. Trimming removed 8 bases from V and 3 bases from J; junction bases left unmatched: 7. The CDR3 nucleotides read TGTGCCAGCTTCGAGACAGGGAACTACGAGCAGTACTTC. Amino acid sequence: CASFETGNYEQYF.

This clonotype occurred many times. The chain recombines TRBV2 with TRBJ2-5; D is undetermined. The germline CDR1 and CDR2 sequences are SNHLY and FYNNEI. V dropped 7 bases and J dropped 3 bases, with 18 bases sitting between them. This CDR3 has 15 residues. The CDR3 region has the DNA TGTGCCAGCACTGAGTGGCGGATTGAGGAAGAGACCCAGTACTTC. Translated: CASTEWRIEEETQYF.

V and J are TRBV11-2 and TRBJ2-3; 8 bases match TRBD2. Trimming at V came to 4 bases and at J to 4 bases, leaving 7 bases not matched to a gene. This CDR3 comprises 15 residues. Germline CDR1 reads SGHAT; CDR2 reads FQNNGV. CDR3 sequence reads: CASSSLAGPADTQYF. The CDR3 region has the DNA TGTGCCAGCAGCTCATTAGCGGGACCGGCAGATACGCAGTATTTT.